This T cell receptor (beta chain) was captured by sequencing in a study of blood T cell repertoires in COVID-19. Whole-study context: Sites in the United States, Italy and Spain provided acute and convalescent COVID-19 samples. T cells, B-cell-depleted T cells, or PBMCs provided the cDNA or gDNA that served as material.

In the original analysis: Quantification of nucleated cells was approximated via reference gene primer amplification. Produced via immunoSEQ multiplex PCR; TCRdb's table is partial and in-frame only. That table supplies the V and J calls and clone size; D and trimming were determined from the DNA. Here the sample spans about 150,000 clones, about 90% being singletons. The germline V gene has CDR1 SGHAT and CDR2 FQNNGV. CDR3 length: 12 residues. With 0 bases removed from V and 4 bases from J, the gap between germline ends came to 3 bases. The sequence was obtained from a human donor in a cohort sampled during active COVID-19. Material for sequencing was peripheral blood. The chain couples TRBV11-2 to TRBJ2-5; the D is unclear. Written as DNA, the CDR3 is TGTGCCAGCAGCTTAGAGAGAGAGACCCAGTACTTC. It encodes CASSLERETQYF. The whole variable domain, remainder taken from reference TRBV11-2 and TRBJ2-5, is EAGVAQSPRYKIIEKRQSVAFWCNPISGHATLYWYQQILGQGPKLLIQFQNNGVVDDSQLPKDRFSAERLKGVDSTLKIQPAKLEDSAVYLCASSLERETQYFGPGTRLLVL.